These 29 T cell receptor beta chains originate from one sample sequenced in a study of cytomegalovirus exposure and HLA in healthy donors. 13 Jbeta primers and 60 Vbeta primers were used for the PCR. TCRdb keeps only in-frame clones here, not all; method: immunoSEQ multiplex PCR. Seen in this sample are 130,000 or so clones; the ten most common clones hold 2% to 2.5%. Sequenced input: PBMCs. These receptor sequences come from a young woman in good health and CMV-seronegative.

V and J are TRBV18 and TRBJ1-4; 7 positions match TRBD1. The CDR3 contains 15 residues. With V trimmed by 6 bases and J by 5 bases, 9 bases remained unmatched. Looked up from germline, CDR1 is KGHSH and CDR2 is LQKENI. The CDR3 DNA reads as TGTGCCAGCTCGTCGTCCCGGGACAGAAATGAAAAACTGTTTTTT. Its protein is CASSSSRDRNEKLFF.

This rearrangement joins TRBV7-6 to TRBJ2-7; 12 bases agree with TRBD2. Per the germline V gene, CDR1 is SGHVS and CDR2 is FNYEAQ. With 5 bases clipped from V and 6 bases from J, the junction kept 8 bases outside the gene matches. The CDR3 length is 15 residues. CDR3 loop: CASSHPSGRGSEQYF. The DNA of the CDR3 is TGTGCCAGCAGCCACCCTAGCGGGAGGGGCTCCGAGCAGTACTTC. The variable domain in full, with the rest retrieved from reference TRBV7-6 and TRBJ2-7, is GAGVSQSPRYKVTKRGQDVALRCDPISGHVSLYWYRQALGQGPEFLTYFNYEAQQDKSGLPNDRFSAERPEGSISTLTIQRTEQRDSAMYRCASSHPSGRGSEQYFGPGTRLTVT.

The rearrangement links TRBV6-5 to TRBJ1-5; 9 nucleotides match TRBD1. Germline trimming cut 7 bases from V and 5 bases from J; bases unmatched to any gene: 6. Germline V gene sequence: CDR1 MNHEY, CDR2 SVGAGI. The CDR3 contains 14 residues. The CDR3 sequence: CASNPDRGDQPQHF. In DNA, the CDR3 is TGTGCCAGCAATCCGGACAGGGGAGATCAGCCCCAGCATTTT.

The rearrangement uses TRBV11-3 and TRBJ1-3; 7 nucleotides match TRBD1. The CDR3 has 15 amino acids. With V trimmed by 5 bases and J by 0 bases, 4 bases remained unmatched. Germline loops: CDR1 SGHNT, CDR2 YENEEA. In DNA form, the CDR3 reads TGTGCCAGCAGCAGTAGACAGGGCTCTGGAAACACCATATATTTT. Encoded protein: CASSSRQGSGNTIYF.

This chain connects TRBV5-5 to TRBJ2-7, with 8 bases matching TRBD1. The CDR3 spans 14 residues. V trimming: 4 bases; J trimming: 2 bases; junction bases outside the gene matches: 5. Germline CDR1 SGHKS, CDR2 YYEKEE (reference sequence). CDR3: CASSTGQGPYEQYF. The CDR3 DNA sequence: TGTGCCAGCAGCACCGGACAGGGCCCCTACGAGCAGTACTTC.

The V and J genes are TRBV5-4 and TRBJ1-1, with 9 nucleotides matching TRBD1. V lost 4 bases, J lost 5 bases, and 6 bases stayed unmatched. Germline V CDR1 and CDR2: SGHNT, YYREEE (reference sequence). The CDR3 sequence is 14 residues long. The DNA of the CDR3 is TGTGCCAGCAGCGCAACAGGGGGCTTAACTGAAGCTTTCTTT. The encoded protein is CASSATGGLTEAFF.

The chain has TRBV5-1 and TRBJ2-7, with no clear D. Germline values: CDR1 SGHRS, CDR2 YFSETQ. The V end was cut by 0 bases, the J end by 5 bases, with 9 bases between. This CDR3 is 13 amino acids long. CDR3 coding DNA: TGCGCCAGCAGCTTGGCCGCGATAAACGAGCAGTACTTC. Translation gives CASSLAAINEQYF.

V is TRBV7-3 and J is TRBJ2-4; D is perhaps TRBD1 (5 bases). V lost 2 bases and J lost 8, with 10 bases in between. Germline V CDR1 and CDR2: SGHTA, FQGTGA. CDR3 length: 13 amino acids. This CDR3 reads CASSLQGSDIQYF. Written as DNA, the CDR3 is TGTGCCAGCAGCTTACAGGGATCCGACATTCAGTACTTC.

The chain uses TRBV9 and TRBJ2-2; 9 bases fit TRBD2. J gave up 6 bases and V 1 base, and 4 bases lay outside the gene matches. The CDR3 loop spans 15 amino acids. Per the germline V gene, CDR1 is SGDLS and CDR2 is YYNGEE. In nucleotides, the CDR3 is TGTGCCAGCAGCGTATCTAGCGGGGTGGCCGGGGAGCTGTTTTTT. This translates into CASSVSSGVAGELFF.

V usage is TRBV4-3 and J usage is TRBJ2-1, with 10 bases fitting TRBD2. Trimming at V came to 4 bases and at J to 6 bases, leaving 15 bases not matched to a gene. Germline V gene lookup returns CDR1 LGHNA and CDR2 YSLEER. CDR3 length equals 18 residues. This CDR3 is CASSLSLGSGRGGNEQFF. CDR3 bases: TGCGCCAGCAGCCTCTCATTAGGGAGCGGGAGGGGTGGCAATGAGCAGTTCTTC.

The rearrangement joins TRBV5-6 to TRBJ2-1; 13 nucleotides align to TRBD2. The CDR3 runs to 16 residues. V dropped 1 base and J dropped 7; count of bases not matched to a gene: 5. Germline V lookup: CDR1 SGHDT, CDR2 YYEEEE. The CDR3 loop is CASSLLGTSGMNEQFF. The CDR3 nucleotides read TGTGCCAGCAGCTTGCTTGGGACTAGCGGGATGAATGAGCAGTTCTTC.

J is TRBJ2-3 and V is TRBV7-2; 10 bases map to TRBD1. The CDR3 runs 16 residues. Trimming cost V 5 bases and J 2 bases; bases outside gene matches: 7. Germline assignment: CDR1 SGHTA and CDR2 FQGNSA. The chain's CDR3 is CASSPQGQGSTDTQYF. The CDR3, as DNA: TGTGCCAGCAGCCCGCAGGGACAGGGGTCCACAGATACGCAGTATTTT.

V gene TRBV19 combines with J gene TRBJ2-3, with TRBD1 matching 8 bases. V was clipped by 3 bases and J by 4 bases; unmatched bases: 6. Germline V gene lookup returns CDR1 LNHDA and CDR2 SQIVND (reference sequence). This CDR3 is built from 15 residues. The CDR3 here is CASSILGQGSDTQYF. The CDR3 region has the DNA TGTGCCAGTAGTATTCTCGGACAGGGCTCAGATACGCAGTATTTT.

The rearrangement joins TRBV13 to TRBJ2-1; 9 positions match TRBD2. Trimming took 1 base from V and 4 from J; bases not matched to a gene: 2. CDR1 and CDR2 (germline): PRHDT, FYEKMQ (reference sequence). The CDR3 is 15 residues long. CDR3 sequence: CASSLDLAGYNEQFF. CDR3 coding DNA: TGTGCCAGCAGCTTAGATCTAGCGGGGTACAATGAGCAGTTCTTC.

V is TRBV15 and J is TRBJ1-5, with 8 bases aligning to TRBD1. J was trimmed by 4 bases and V by 8 bases; bases with no gene match: 4. In germline, CDR1 is LNHNV, CDR2 YYDKDF (reference sequence). There are 13 residues in the CDR3. The CDR3 spells CATATGVNQPQHF. CDR3 in DNA: TGTGCCACCGCGACAGGGGTGAATCAGCCCCAGCATTTT.

This chain joins TRBV29-1 and TRBJ2-1; TRBD1 is a possible D gene (6 bases). The germline V gene has CDR1 SQVTM and CDR2 ANQGSEA. V shed 7 bases and J shed 7 bases, with 14 bases lying between them. This CDR3 spans 12 amino acids. The CDR3 nucleotides read TGCAGCGCCGACACACAGGGAAATGAGCAGTTCTTC. It translates to CSADTQGNEQFF.

The rearrangement uses TRBV2 and TRBJ2-5; D unclear. V was cut by 5 bases and J by 4 bases, with 11 bases left in between. Germline assignment: CDR1 SNHLY and CDR2 FYNNEI. This CDR3 region has 13 residues. For the CDR3, the DNA is TGTGCCAGCAGTCCGGAGTCCGGAGAGACCCAGTACTTC. Translating gives CASSPESGETQYF.

The chain combines TRBV5-1 with TRBJ2-1, with D tentatively TRBD1 (6 bases). V was clipped by 0 bases and J by 5 bases, with 9 bases between them. The CDR3 sequence is 14 residues long. Germline CDR1 is SGHRS and CDR2 is YFSETQ. In DNA form, the CDR3 reads TGCGCCAGCAGCTTGGGCAGGGGTGACAATGAGCAGTTCTTC. It is translated as CASSLGRGDNEQFF.

The V gene is TRBV7-8, the J gene TRBJ1-5; TRBD1 aligns across 10 bases. V lost 5 bases, J lost 8 bases, and 18 bases stayed unmatched. CDR3 length: 18 amino acids. From germline, CDR1 is SGHVS and CDR2 FQNEAQ. CDR3 protein: CASSPRSLSTGGAKPQHF. As DNA, the CDR3 is TGTGCCAGCAGCCCTCGATCCCTCTCGACAGGGGGCGCGAAGCCCCAGCATTTT.

In nucleotides, the CDR3 is TGTGCCAGCAGTACCGGGACAGGTGGCTACACCTTC. Translating gives CASSTGTGGYTF. V is TRBV7-6 and J is TRBJ1-2, with TRBD1 identical over 8 bases. Germline V gene sequence: CDR1 SGHVS, CDR2 FNYEAQ. This CDR3 spans 12 amino acids. V dropped 6 bases and J dropped 7; count of bases not matched to a gene: 4.

The rearrangement uses TRBV2 and TRBJ1-5; maybe TRBD1 (5 bases). CDR3 size: 15 residues. Germline V gives CDR1 SNHLY, CDR2 FYNNEI. Trimming left V 8 bases short and J 3 bases short, with 17 bases between. The CDR3, as DNA: TGTGCCAGCCAAGGAGGGGTCACGATCAATCAGCCCCAGCATTTT. Protein: CASQGGVTINQPQHF.

CDR3 in DNA: TGTGCCAGCAAAGGGGGAACCGGGGAGCTGTTTTTT. As protein: CASKGGTGELFF. The chain recombines TRBV6-1 with TRBJ2-2, with D perhaps TRBD1 (6 bases). Between the trimmed V and J ends, which lost 7 bases and 5 bases, there was a span of 8 bases. The CDR3 loop spans 12 amino acids. The germline V gene has CDR1 MNHNS and CDR2 SASEGT.

The genes are TRBV28 and TRBJ2-1; 9 bases align to TRBD2. The CDR3 is made up of 17 amino acids. V lost 6 bases to trimming and J lost 7 bases; unmatched junction nucleotides: 16. The germline CDR1 and CDR2 sequences are MDHEN and SYDVKM. This chain's CDR3 is CASSYNFNSGSRNEQFF. The CDR3 nucleotides are TGTGCCAGCAGCTATAACTTCAATAGCGGGAGTAGAAATGAGCAGTTCTTC. The full variable domain, completed using reference TRBV28 and TRBJ2-1, is DVKVTQSSRYLVKRTGEKVFLECVQDMDHENMFWYRQDPGLGLRLIYFSYDVKMKEKGDIPEGYSVSREKKERFSLILESASTNQTSMYLCASSYNFNSGSRNEQFFGPGTRLTVL.

The chain combines TRBV9 with TRBJ1-5; tentative D call: TRBD1 (5 bases). V was clipped by 2 bases and J by 6 bases, with 12 bases between them. Germline V gene sequence: CDR1 SGDLS, CDR2 YYNGEE. The CDR3 loop spans 14 amino acids. This chain's CDR3 is CASSVGQIGQPQHF. As DNA, the CDR3 is TGTGCCAGCAGCGTGGGGCAGATCGGTCAGCCCCAGCATTTT. The variable domain in full, with the rest retrieved from reference TRBV9 and TRBJ1-5, is DSGVTQTPKHLITATGQRVTLRCSPRSGDLSVYWYQQSLDQGLQFLIQYYNGEERAKGNILERFSAQQFPDLHSELNLSSLELGDSALYFCASSVGQIGQPQHFGDGTRLSIL.

The rearrangement joins TRBV11-3 to TRBJ2-1, with D hard to call. The CDR3 loop spans 11 amino acids. Deletions cut 2 bases from V and 7 bases from J, with 3 bases between. Germline CDR1 is SGHNT and CDR2 is YENEEA. As DNA, the CDR3 is TGTGCCAGCAGCTTATCTAATGAGCAGTTCTTC. Translated: CASSLSNEQFF.

This chain uses TRBV11-2 with TRBJ2-7; 11 bases fit TRBD1. Losses at the gene ends were 0 bases for V and 6 bases for J; bases not matched to a gene: 7. This CDR3 contains 16 residues. Germline V gives CDR1 SGHAT, CDR2 FQNNGV. The CDR3 here is CASSLDKDRGRLEQYF. CDR3 DNA: TGTGCCAGCAGCTTAGATAAGGACAGGGGGCGTCTCGAGCAGTACTTC.

CDR3 region: CASRPEGGRSGGKNIQYF. The CDR3 nucleotides are TGTGCAAGTCGCCCAGAAGGAGGCAGGTCAGGGGGCAAAAACATTCAGTACTTC. This sequence joins TRBV12-2 and TRBJ2-4; the tabulated D call, TRBD1, remains unverified against the DNA. TRBV12-2 is a documented pseudogene. This CDR3 region has 18 residues.

V usage is TRBV5-5 and J usage is TRBJ2-1; 11 positions agree with TRBD2. This CDR3 spans 17 amino acids. V lost 4 bases to trimming and J lost 7 bases; unmatched junction nucleotides: 13. Germline V gene sequence: CDR1 SGHKS, CDR2 YYEKEE (reference sequence). The CDR3 coding sequence is TGTGCCAGCAGCCCTACGTCGGTAGCGGGAGGGCCTAATGAGCAGTTCTTC. Translated: CASSPTSVAGGPNEQFF.

V gene TRBV6-6 combines with J gene TRBJ1-3; D remains ambiguous. This CDR3 contains 15 residues. V shed 2 bases and J shed 0 bases, with 8 bases lying between them. CDR1 and CDR2 (germline): MNHNY, SVGAGI (reference sequence). The CDR3 DNA reads as TGTGCCAGCAGTTACCCGGGTAGCTCTGGAAACACCATATATTTT. Amino acids: CASSYPGSSGNTIYF.